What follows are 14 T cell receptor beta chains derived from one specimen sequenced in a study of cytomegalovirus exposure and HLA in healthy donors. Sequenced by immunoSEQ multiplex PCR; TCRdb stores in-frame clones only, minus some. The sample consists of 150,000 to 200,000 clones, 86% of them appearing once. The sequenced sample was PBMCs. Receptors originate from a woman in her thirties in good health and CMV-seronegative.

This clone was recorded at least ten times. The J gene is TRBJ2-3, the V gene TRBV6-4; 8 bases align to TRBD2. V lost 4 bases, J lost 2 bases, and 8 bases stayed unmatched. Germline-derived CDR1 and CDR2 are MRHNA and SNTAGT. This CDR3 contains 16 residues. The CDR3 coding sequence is TGTGCCAGCAGTGCTTCTAGCGGGTCCAACACAGATACGCAGTATTTT. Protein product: CASSASSGSNTDTQYF.

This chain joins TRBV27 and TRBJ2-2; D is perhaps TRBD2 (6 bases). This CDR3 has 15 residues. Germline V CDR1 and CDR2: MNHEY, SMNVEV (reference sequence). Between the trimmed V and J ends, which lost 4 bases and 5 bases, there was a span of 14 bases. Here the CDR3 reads CASSYSQEGTGELFF. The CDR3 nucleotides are TGTGCCAGCAGTTATAGTCAGGAGGGTACCGGGGAGCTGTTTTTT.

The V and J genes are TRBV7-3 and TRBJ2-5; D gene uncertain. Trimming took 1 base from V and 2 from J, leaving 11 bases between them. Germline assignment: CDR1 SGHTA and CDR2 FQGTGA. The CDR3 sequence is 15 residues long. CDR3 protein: CASSLNAGLQETQYF. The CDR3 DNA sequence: TGTGCCAGCAGCTTAAATGCAGGCCTGCAAGAGACCCAGTACTTC.

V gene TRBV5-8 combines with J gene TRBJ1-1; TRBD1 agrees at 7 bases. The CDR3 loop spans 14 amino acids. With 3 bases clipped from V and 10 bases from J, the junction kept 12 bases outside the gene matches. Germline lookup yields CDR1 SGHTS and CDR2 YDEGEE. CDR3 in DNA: TGTGCCAGCAGCTACGGGACAGCGGCCCTGGGAGCTTTCTTT. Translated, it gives CASSYGTAALGAFF. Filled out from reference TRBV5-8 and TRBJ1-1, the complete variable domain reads EAGVTQSPTHLIKTRGQQATLRCSPISGHTSVYWYQQALGLGLQFLLWYDEGEERNRGNFPPRFSGRQFPNYSSELNVNALELEDSALYLCASSYGTAALGAFFGQGTRLTVV.

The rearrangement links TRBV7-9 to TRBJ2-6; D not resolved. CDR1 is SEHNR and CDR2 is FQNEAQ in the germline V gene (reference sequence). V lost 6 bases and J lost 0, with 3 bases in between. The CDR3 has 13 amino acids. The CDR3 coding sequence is TGTGCCAGCAGGACCTCTGGGGCCAACGTCCTGACTTTC. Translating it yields CASRTSGANVLTF.

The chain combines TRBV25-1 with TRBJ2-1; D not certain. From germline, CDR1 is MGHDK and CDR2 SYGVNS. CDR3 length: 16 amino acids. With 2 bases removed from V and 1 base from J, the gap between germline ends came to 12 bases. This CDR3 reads CASSESGRKSYNEQFF. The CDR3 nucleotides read TGTGCCAGCAGTGAAAGTGGCAGGAAATCCTACAATGAGCAGTTCTTC.

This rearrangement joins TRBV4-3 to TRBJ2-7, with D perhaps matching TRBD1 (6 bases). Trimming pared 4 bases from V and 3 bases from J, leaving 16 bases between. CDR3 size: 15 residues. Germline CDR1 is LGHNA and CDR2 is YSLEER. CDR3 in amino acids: CASSPERGSIYEQYF. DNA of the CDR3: TGCGCCAGCAGCCCAGAAAGGGGGTCTATCTACGAGCAGTACTTC.

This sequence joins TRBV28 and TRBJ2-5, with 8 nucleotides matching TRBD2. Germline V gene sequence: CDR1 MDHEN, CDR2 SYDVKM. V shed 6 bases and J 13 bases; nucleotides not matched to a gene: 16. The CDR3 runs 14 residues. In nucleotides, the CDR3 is TGTGCCAGCAGCCCCGGGAGGAGGGCGGGAGGCTCGTACTTC. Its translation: CASSPGRRAGGSYF.

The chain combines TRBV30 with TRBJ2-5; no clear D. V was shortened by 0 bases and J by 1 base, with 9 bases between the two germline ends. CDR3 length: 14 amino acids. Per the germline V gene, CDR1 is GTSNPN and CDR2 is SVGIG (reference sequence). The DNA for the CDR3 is TGTGCCTGGAGTGTTATAGGCAGCCAAGAGACCCAGTACTTC. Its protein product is CAWSVIGSQETQYF.

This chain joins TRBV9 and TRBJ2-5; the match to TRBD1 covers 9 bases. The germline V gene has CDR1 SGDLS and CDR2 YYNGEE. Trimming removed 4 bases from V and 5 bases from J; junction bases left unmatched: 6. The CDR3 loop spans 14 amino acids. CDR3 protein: CASSLTGGRETQYF. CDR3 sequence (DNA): TGTGCCAGCAGCCTTACAGGGGGCAGGGAGACCCAGTACTTC.

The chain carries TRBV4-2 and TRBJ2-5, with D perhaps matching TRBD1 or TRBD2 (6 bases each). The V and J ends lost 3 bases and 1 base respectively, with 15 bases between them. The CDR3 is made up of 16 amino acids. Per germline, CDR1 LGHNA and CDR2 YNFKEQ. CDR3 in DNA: TGTGCCAGCAGCCATTTCAGGGGAGGTAGCCAAGAGACCCAGTACTTC. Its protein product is CASSHFRGGSQETQYF.

The CDR3 protein is CASSYSGTATYEQYF. Here the CDR3 DNA reads TGTGCCAGCAGTTACTCGGGCACAGCAACCTACGAGCAGTACTTC. The chain joins TRBV6-5 to TRBJ2-7; D ambiguous. Germline V gene sequence: CDR1 MNHEY, CDR2 SVGAGI. The CDR3 totals 15 residues. Trimming removed 0 bases at V and 2 bases at J, with 11 bases between.

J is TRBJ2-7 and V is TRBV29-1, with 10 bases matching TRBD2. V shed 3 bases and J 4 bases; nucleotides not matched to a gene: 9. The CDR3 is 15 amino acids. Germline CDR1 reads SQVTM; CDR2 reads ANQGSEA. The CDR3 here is CSVESPSGGYYEQYF. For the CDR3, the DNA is TGCAGCGTTGAGTCCCCTAGCGGGGGCTATTACGAGCAGTACTTC.

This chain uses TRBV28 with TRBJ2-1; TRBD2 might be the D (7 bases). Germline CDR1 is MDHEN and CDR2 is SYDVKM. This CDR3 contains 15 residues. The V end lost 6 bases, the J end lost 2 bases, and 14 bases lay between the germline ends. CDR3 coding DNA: TGTGCCAGCAGGCGTGGCGGGGGCACCTACAATGAGCAGTTCTTC. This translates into CASRRGGGTYNEQFF.